These 26 T cell receptor beta chains came from one sample sequenced in a study of T cell clones after liver transplantation. TCRdb keeps only in-frame clones here, not all; method: immunoSEQ multiplex PCR. The data show roughly 100,000 clones, roughly four fifths seen once. This specimen was CD4+ T cells from blood, taken approximately 50 months after liver transplant. These receptors were obtained from a human patient who received a liver transplant. Certain T cells may be donor cells from the graft.

J is TRBJ2-3 and V is TRBV18; D may match TRBD1 or TRBD2 (5 bases each). Trimming took off 3 bases at V and 1 base at J, with 14 bases between the two ends. Germline CDR1 is KGHSH and CDR2 is LQKENI. CDR3 length equals 16 residues. The CDR3 loop reads CASSPRARDGTDTQYF. In DNA form, the CDR3 reads TGTGCCAGCTCACCCAGGGCGAGGGATGGCACAGATACGCAGTATTTT.

For the CDR3, the DNA is TGCGCCAGCAGAGAATCCGGGACAGGGGCAGACACTGAAGCTTTCTTT. It is translated as CASRESGTGADTEAFF. The chain joins TRBV5-1 to TRBJ1-1; 10 bases line up with TRBD1. The CDR3 loop spans 16 amino acids. The V and J ends lost 5 bases and 3 bases, in that order; junction bases with no gene match: 10. Per the germline V gene, CDR1 is SGHRS and CDR2 is YFSETQ.

This clone was seen just once. The chain links TRBV18 to TRBJ1-1; no clear D. CDR3 size: 17 residues. The V gene's germline CDR1 is KGHSH and CDR2 LQKENI. The ends were cut back, 0 bases at V and 4 bases at J, with 18 bases in the middle. The CDR3 is CASSPPGGNMASTEAFF. CDR3 sequence (DNA): TGTGCCAGCTCACCACCGGGTGGAAATATGGCGAGCACTGAAGCTTTCTTT.

Concerning this clone itself: The limits of the CDR3 on the DNA are not certain, so only TCRdb's listed CDR3 is given. This chain joins TRBV30 and TRBJ1-2; the DNA was not used to check the table's D call, TRBD1. The CDR3 totals 13 residues, both ends included. The V gene's germline CDR1 is GTSNPN and CDR2 SVGIG (reference sequence). The CDR3 here is CAWGAGTGPLNTF.

The chain joins TRBV18 to TRBJ2-3; the D call may be TRBD1 or TRBD2 (6 bases each). The germline CDR1 and CDR2 sequences are KGHSH and LQKENI. The CDR3 is 18 amino acids. V lost 0 bases and J lost 3, with 19 bases in between. The CDR3 DNA reads as TGTGCCAGCTCACCACCGGGGGTCGCGGGACACAAAACAGATACGCAGTATTTT. Translating gives CASSPPGVAGHKTDTQYF.

The chain carries TRBV4-1 and TRBJ2-4, with 8 nucleotides matching TRBD1. This CDR3 region has 18 residues. Germline V gives CDR1 MGHRA, CDR2 YSYEKL. Losses at the gene ends were 1 base for V and 2 bases for J; bases not matched to a gene: 10. The CDR3 is CASSQGLGQGSTKNIQYF. Here the CDR3 DNA reads TGCGCCAGCAGCCAAGGACTTGGACAGGGATCAACCAAAAACATTCAGTACTTC.

The chain is built from TRBV27 and TRBJ2-1; no definite D call. This CDR3 has 16 residues. Germline-derived CDR1 and CDR2 are MNHEY and SMNVEV (reference sequence). V shed 3 bases and J shed 6 bases, with 18 bases lying between them. CDR3 amino acids: CASSLAPGLSGNEQFF. The CDR3 DNA sequence: TGTGCCAGCAGTTTGGCCCCAGGCCTATCGGGCAATGAGCAGTTCTTC.

This chain connects TRBV2 to TRBJ2-5; a weak D match, TRBD1 (6 bases). Trimming pared 6 bases from V and 9 bases from J, leaving 11 bases between. This CDR3 has 11 residues. Germline values: CDR1 SNHLY, CDR2 FYNNEI. The DNA of the CDR3 is TGTGCCAGCAGCCCAAGGGGGTCCCAGTACTTC. It codes for CASSPRGSQYF. The full variable domain, in which reference TRBV2 and TRBJ2-5 provide the parts outside the CDR3, is EPEVTQTPSHQVTQMGQEVILRCVPISNHLYFYWYRQILGQKVEFLVSFYNNEISEKSEIFDDQFSVERPDGSNFTLKIRSTKLEDSAMYFCASSPRGSQYFGPGTRLLVL.

The chain recombines TRBV29-1 with TRBJ2-5; the D is unclear. Germline V gene data show CDR1 as SQVTM and CDR2 as ANQGSEA. Trimming removed 2 bases from V and 5 bases from J, with 6 bases in between. The length of the CDR3 is 11 residues. In nucleotides, the CDR3 is TGCAGCGTTGAACCTGGGGAGACCCAGTACTTC. It encodes CSVEPGETQYF.

V gene TRBV6-1 combines with J gene TRBJ2-3; 8 bases agree with TRBD1. The CDR3 runs 13 residues. Trimming at V came to 6 bases and at J to 6 bases, leaving 5 bases not matched to a gene. Per the germline V gene, CDR1 is MNHNS and CDR2 is SASEGT. In DNA, the CDR3 is TGTGCCAGCAGAGGACAGGGCGTGGATACGCAGTATTTT. This codes for CASRGQGVDTQYF.

This clone has just a few counts. The V gene is TRBV5-4, the J gene TRBJ1-1; weak D call: TRBD1 (5 bases). The V gene's germline CDR1 is SGHNT and CDR2 YYREEE (reference sequence). V lost 3 bases and J lost 2, with 8 bases in between. The CDR3 spans 13 residues. Here the CDR3 reads CASSSRVNTEAFF. The CDR3 coding sequence is TGTGCCAGCAGCTCCAGGGTAAACACTGAAGCTTTCTTT. Using reference TRBV5-4 and TRBJ1-1 for the parts outside the CDR3, the full variable domain is ETGVTQSPTHLIKTRGQQVTLRCSSQSGHNTVSWYQQALGQGPQFIFQYYREEENGRGNFPPRFSGLQFPNYSSELNVNALELDDSALYLCASSSRVNTEAFFGQGTRLTVV.

This clone occurred once. The V and J genes are TRBV11-3 and TRBJ2-2; D possibly corresponds to TRBD2 (6 bases). V was shortened by 0 bases and J by 5 bases, with 7 bases between the two germline ends. Germline CDR1 reads SGHNT; CDR2 reads YENEEA. The CDR3 extends over 14 amino acids. CDR3 in amino acids: CASSLDGGTGELFF. For the CDR3, the DNA is TGTGCCAGCAGCTTAGATGGGGGGACCGGGGAGCTGTTTTTT.

The table lists this clone with a count of one. J is TRBJ1-5 and V is TRBV2, with 7 bases fitting TRBD1. V dropped 5 bases and J dropped 9; count of bases not matched to a gene: 4. The CDR3 extends over 12 amino acids. The germline gives CDR1 SNHLY, CDR2 FYNNEI. This CDR3 reads CASSRDSPPQHF. CDR3 bases: TGTGCCAGCAGTCGGGACAGTCCGCCCCAGCATTTT.

The J gene is TRBJ1-4, the V gene TRBV2; 9 nucleotides align to TRBD1. Germline lookup yields CDR1 SNHLY and CDR2 FYNNEI. Trimming at V came to 5 bases and at J to 6 bases, leaving 4 bases not matched to a gene. The CDR3 contains 14 residues. In DNA, the CDR3 is TGTGCCAGCAGTAACGACAGGGGGTATGAAAAACTGTTTTTT. This encodes CASSNDRGYEKLFF.

The chain recombines TRBV11-2 with TRBJ1-4; D is perhaps TRBD1 (5 bases). V was shortened by 3 bases and J by 3 bases, with 20 bases between the two germline ends. This CDR3 region has 18 residues. Germline CDR1 and CDR2: SGHAT and FQNNGV. CDR3 residues: CASSLALWRGRPNEKLFF. The CDR3 nucleotides read TGTGCCAGCAGCTTGGCCCTCTGGCGGGGCAGGCCTAATGAAAAACTGTTTTTT. Full variable domain (outside the CDR3, taken from reference TRBV11-2 and TRBJ1-4): EAGVAQSPRYKIIEKRQSVAFWCNPISGHATLYWYQQILGQGPKLLIQFQNNGVVDDSQLPKDRFSAERLKGVDSTLKIQPAKLEDSAVYLCASSLALWRGRPNEKLFFGSGTQLSVL.

CDR3 bases: TGTGCCAGCAGGGGGATCATGAACACTGAAGCTTTCTTT. As protein: CASRGIMNTEAFF. The rearrangement links TRBV6-5 to TRBJ1-1; D unclear. V was pared by 6 bases and J by 0 bases, with 8 bases between. This CDR3 contains 13 residues. CDR1 is MNHEY, CDR2 SVGAGI, per germline.

This chain links TRBV10-1 with TRBJ1-6, with 10 nucleotides matching TRBD1. Germline values: CDR1 WNHNN, CDR2 SYGVQD (reference sequence). There are 21 residues in the CDR3. After removal of 8 bases from V and 2 bases from J, the junction contained 21 bases not matched to a gene. The CDR3, as DNA: TGCGCCAGCCTTGTCCCGGGACAGGGGCAAAGGTGGGCTGCCTATAATTCACCCCTCCACTTT. Its translation: CASLVPGQGQRWAAYNSPLHF.

The V call is TRBV28, the J call TRBJ1-1; D remains ambiguous. Germline-derived CDR1 and CDR2 are MDHEN and SYDVKM. Trimming cost V 2 bases and J 1 base, with 8 bases left between them. This CDR3 comprises 14 residues. The CDR3 DNA sequence: TGTGCCAGCAGTTTAATTAGGGCGAACACTGAAGCTTTCTTT. Translation gives CASSLIRANTEAFF.

The chain uses TRBV5-1 and TRBJ2-2, with D perhaps matching TRBD1 (6 bases). The germline V gene encodes CDR1 SGHRS and CDR2 YFSETQ. V was shortened by 2 bases and J by 5 bases, with 7 bases between the two germline ends. The CDR3 has 13 residues. CDR3 in amino acids: CASSFQGTGELFF. DNA of the CDR3: TGCGCCAGCAGCTTCCAGGGGACCGGGGAGCTGTTTTTT.

The V call is TRBV6-1, the J call TRBJ1-2, with D hard to call. The CDR3 runs 16 residues. The ends were cut back, 1 base at V and 6 bases at J, with 18 bases in the middle. Germline V gives CDR1 MNHNS, CDR2 SASEGT. CDR3 amino acids: CASSEGTGVTSHGYTF. CDR3 nucleotide sequence: TGTGCCAGCAGTGAAGGCACGGGTGTTACGTCCCATGGCTACACCTTC.

The chain has TRBV10-3 and TRBJ2-1, with unresolved D. The CDR3 contains 11 residues. Germline V lookup: CDR1 ENHRY, CDR2 SYGVKD. V dropped 4 bases and J dropped 7 bases, with 5 bases sitting between them. For the CDR3, the DNA is TGTGCCATCAGTGGGAGAAATGAGCAGTTCTTC. Amino acids: CAISGRNEQFF.

This chain links TRBV18 with TRBJ2-3; possibly TRBD1 or TRBD2 for D (5 bases each). The germline V gene encodes CDR1 KGHSH and CDR2 LQKENI. Trimming shortened V by 0 bases and J by 7 bases, and 11 bases separated the two germline ends. CDR3 size: 14 residues. The CDR3 spells CASSPPSTGHTQYF. The CDR3 bases are TGTGCCAGCTCACCACCTTCAACGGGGCATACGCAGTATTTT.

V and J are TRBV7-8 and TRBJ1-5; possibly TRBD1 for D (5 bases). Germline V gene sequence: CDR1 SGHVS, CDR2 FQNEAQ. The CDR3 is 14 amino acids. The V gene lost 4 bases and the J gene lost 7 bases, with 14 bases spanning the gap. The DNA for the CDR3 is TGTGCCAGCAGCTCAAGAGCAGGGCACCAGCCCCAGCATTTT. Amino acid sequence: CASSSRAGHQPQHF.

This clone appeared once. This chain joins TRBV6-5 and TRBJ1-2; D is possibly TRBD1 (5 bases). The ends were cut back, 2 bases at V and 8 bases at J, with 12 bases in the middle. Germline CDR1 reads MNHEY; CDR2 reads SVGAGI. This CDR3 has 13 residues. The CDR3 loop reads CASSYAAGRGYTF. The CDR3, as DNA: TGTGCCAGCAGTTACGCAGCAGGGCGGGGCTACACCTTC.

A single count supports this clone. The CDR3 bases are TGTGCCCTCCGGGGAGCGGGAGCACCCTACGAGCAGTACTTC. It specifies CALRGAGAPYEQYF. V and J are TRBV6-1 and TRBJ2-7, with TRBD2 matching 8 bases. The V and J ends lost 11 bases and 2 bases, in that order; junction bases with no gene match: 11. This CDR3 is 14 amino acids long. The germline V gene has CDR1 MNHNS and CDR2 SASEGT.

The V and J genes are TRBV6-5 and TRBJ2-2, with D perhaps matching TRBD2 (5 bases). Trimming took 8 bases from V and 8 from J, leaving 15 bases between them. The CDR3 is made up of 13 amino acids. Germline values: CDR1 MNHEY, CDR2 SVGAGI. CDR3 nucleotides: TGTGCCAGCGGACTTTTTGGTCGTGGGGAGCTGTTTTTT. Protein product: CASGLFGRGELFF.